This passage covers 14 T cell receptor beta chains from one sample sequenced in a study of prognosis after radiotherapy for stage I lung cancer. Genomic DNA was the source, and TCR beta CDR3 was amplified from it by two-round multiplex PCR. First-round PCR, the initial amplification, used primers specific to each TRBV and TRBJ gene. MiXCR was run by TCRdb on the multiplex PCR reads, yielding one entry per CDR3 protein. Of fewer than 20,000 distinct CDR3 sequences listed, about 15% are singletons. The sample in question was PBMCs, obtained before or after stereotactic body radiation therapy (not recorded which). These receptors were collected from a donor over 45 with non-small cell lung cancer.

This clonotype was seen repeatedly, ten times or more. This sequence joins TRBV4-3 and TRBJ2-7, with a possible D match to TRBD1 (5 bases). V was pared by 0 bases and J by 2 bases, with 8 bases between. This CDR3 is built from 14 residues. Germline loops: CDR1 LGHNA, CDR2 YSLEER. CDR3 in DNA: TGCGCCAGCAGCCAAGACAGGGCCGCCTACGAGCAGTACTTC. Translating it yields CASSQDRAAYEQYF.

The table lists this clonotype with many counts. The chain links TRBV20-1 to TRBJ2-1; 13 positions match TRBD2. V lost 5 bases and J lost 7; bases outside the gene matches: 5. The CDR3 has 14 amino acids. Per the germline V gene, CDR1 is DFQATT and CDR2 is SNEGSKA (reference sequence). In nucleotides, the CDR3 is TGCAGTGCTCGACTAGCGGGAGGCTCTAATGAGCAGTTCTTC. Translated: CSARLAGGSNEQFF.

This clonotype occurred many times. For the CDR3, the DNA is TGCAGTGCTAGAGTGGGACTGACTCCGGAGACCCAGTACTTC. It specifies CSARVGLTPETQYF. The chain carries TRBV20-1 and TRBJ2-5, with a possible D match to TRBD2 (6 bases). Trimming pared 1 base from V and 5 bases from J, leaving 14 bases between. The CDR3 totals 14 residues. Germline CDR1 and CDR2: DFQATT and SNEGSKA (reference sequence).

This clonotype was recorded many times. The CDR3 spells CASSPGQRQPQHF. DNA for the CDR3: TGTGCCAGCTCACCAGGCCAGCGTCAGCCCCAGCATTTT. The chain joins TRBV18 to TRBJ1-5; D call uncertain. The CDR3 contains 13 residues. CDR1 is KGHSH and CDR2 is LQKENI in the germline V gene. The V and J ends lost 2 bases and 6 bases respectively, with 8 bases between them.

This clonotype occurred many times. V and J are TRBV5-4 and TRBJ1-3; 9 bases match TRBD1. Germline V gene data show CDR1 as SGHNT and CDR2 as YYREEE (reference sequence). Trimming at V came to 0 bases and at J to 0 bases, leaving 7 bases not matched to a gene. The CDR3 totals 18 residues. The CDR3 here is CASSLGGTGSPSGNTIYF. CDR3 DNA: TGTGCCAGCAGCTTGGGGGGGACAGGGAGTCCCTCTGGAAACACCATATATTTT.

In this sample, this clonotype turned up a few times. Here the CDR3 reads CASSLEDTNTEAFF. The CDR3 nucleotides are TGTGCCAGCAGCTTAGAGGACACGAACACTGAAGCTTTCTTT. The chain has TRBV7-6 and TRBJ1-1, with a possible D match to TRBD1 (5 bases). Germline lookup yields CDR1 SGHVS and CDR2 FNYEAQ. V shed 1 base and J shed 1 base, with 7 bases lying between them. The CDR3 is made up of 14 amino acids.

About this clonotype itself: A far larger clone is one base from this, pointing to a likely read error. V gene TRBV19 combines with J gene TRBJ2-4; possible D gene TRBD2, 7 bases. V was pared by 7 bases and J by 13 bases, with 20 bases between. This CDR3 region has 13 residues. Germline V CDR1 and CDR2: LNHDA, SQIVND (reference sequence). The CDR3 here is CASTVGGPNEQYF. The CDR3 region has the DNA TGTGCCAGTACGGTGGGGGGGCCCAATGAGCAGTACTTC.

This clonotype was recorded at least ten times. This rearrangement joins TRBV5-8 to TRBJ2-3, with D possibly matching TRBD2 (6 bases). Trimming stripped 0 bases from V and 0 bases from J, with 20 bases between. The CDR3 length is 19 residues. Germline CDR1 and CDR2: SGHTS and YDEGEE. CDR3 DNA: TGTGCCAGCAGCTTGGATTTTAGCGGACTGGGGACTAGCACAGATACGCAGTATTTT. It translates to CASSLDFSGLGTSTDTQYF.

This clonotype was found many times. V is TRBV20-1 and J is TRBJ1-4; TRBD1 agrees at 7 bases. Germline CDR1 DFQATT, CDR2 SNEGSKA (reference sequence). Trimming took 3 bases from V and 8 from J; bases not matched to a gene: 3. The CDR3 length is 12 residues. For the CDR3, the DNA is TGCAGTGCTAGCCAGGGGGGGGAAAAACTGTTTTTT. Amino acids: CSASQGGEKLFF.

This clonotype was picked up many times. The chain employs TRBV7-2 and TRBJ2-1; tentative D call: TRBD1 (5 bases). CDR1 and CDR2 from the germline V gene are SGHTA and FQGNSA. The germline V and J ends were trimmed by 2 bases and 0 bases, with 17 bases remaining between them. This CDR3 comprises 18 residues. CDR3 sequence (DNA): TGTGCCAGCAGCTTATTTGCGGAAGGGCAGGGCTCCTACAATGAGCAGTTCTTC. Translation: CASSLFAEGQGSYNEQFF.

A remark on this clonotype: This likely reflects a read error, since a far larger clone is one base away. The rearrangement joins TRBV6-2 or TRBV6-3 to TRBJ1-5; D uncertain. Germline V gene lookup returns CDR1 MNHEY and CDR2 SVGEGT. CDR3 size: 14 residues. The CDR3 reads CASSFKGGNQHQHF. DNA of the CDR3: TGTGCCAGCAGTTTCAAGGGAGGGAACCAGCACCAGCATTTT.

In its sample, this clonotype was seen many times. The chain carries TRBV14 and TRBJ2-5, with D maybe TRBD2 (5 bases). The CDR3 runs to 16 residues. V shed 0 bases and J shed 4 bases, with 15 bases lying between them. Germline lookup yields CDR1 SGHDN and CDR2 FVKESK. This CDR3 is CASSQESGWTGETQYF. Written as DNA, the CDR3 is TGTGCCAGCAGCCAAGAAAGCGGTTGGACGGGAGAGACCCAGTACTTC.

The sample holds many counts of this clonotype. The chain recombines TRBV9 with TRBJ2-2; D is perhaps TRBD1 or TRBD2 (7 bases each). The germline V gene encodes CDR1 SGDLS and CDR2 YYNGEE. The CDR3 sequence is 19 residues long. V was trimmed by 4 bases and J by 1 base, leaving 23 bases between them. CDR3 sequence reads: CASSLRGGGVVGNTGELFF. In DNA form, the CDR3 reads TGTGCCAGCAGCCTCAGGGGGGGGGGTGTTGTCGGGAACACCGGGGAGCTGTTTTTT.

In its sample, this clonotype was seen many times. The CDR3 protein is CASSPLDRDSTDTQYF. As DNA, the CDR3 is TGTGCCAGCTCACCTTTGGACAGGGATAGCACAGATACGCAGTATTTT. V gene TRBV18 combines with J gene TRBJ2-3, with 8 nucleotides matching TRBD1. There are 16 residues in the CDR3. V lost 3 bases and J lost 0; bases outside the gene matches: 5. The V gene's germline CDR1 is KGHSH and CDR2 LQKENI. The complete variable domain, with remaining parts taken from reference TRBV18 and TRBJ2-3, reads NAGVMQNPRHLVRRRGQEARLRCSPMKGHSHVYWYRQLPEEGLKFMVYLQKENIIDESGMPKERFSAEFPKEGPSILRIQQVVRGDSAAYFCASSPLDRDSTDTQYFGPGTRLTVL.